There are many counts of the clone carrying this T cell receptor beta chain. What it binds is not known. Each CDR3 protein gets one entry after TCRdb re-called the 5' RACE reads with MiXCR. The sample holds 200,000 to 250,000 distinct CDR3 sequences, approximately 7.4% seen once. CDR1 is MNHNS and CDR2 is SASEGT in the germline V gene. V gave up 7 bases and J gave up 2 bases; unmatched junction bases: 1. The CDR3 length is 14 residues. The entry originates in a study of CD8 T cells in ankylosing spondylitis. The study's findings and limits: Earlier literature documents some of the motif variants in reactive arthritis synovial fluid and blood. In ankylosing spondylitis blood, a motif of seven to nine highly homologous TCR beta variants appeared characteristic.

The specimen sequenced was blood, either unsorted or a sorted T cell fraction (not recorded which). The chain links TRBV6-1 to TRBJ2-3, with 12 bases lining up with TRBD2. This TCR came from a male donor with ankylosing spondylitis. The CDR3: CASTSGRATDTQYF. CDR3 sequence (DNA): TGTGCCAGCACTAGCGGGAGGGCCACAGATACGCAGTATTTT.